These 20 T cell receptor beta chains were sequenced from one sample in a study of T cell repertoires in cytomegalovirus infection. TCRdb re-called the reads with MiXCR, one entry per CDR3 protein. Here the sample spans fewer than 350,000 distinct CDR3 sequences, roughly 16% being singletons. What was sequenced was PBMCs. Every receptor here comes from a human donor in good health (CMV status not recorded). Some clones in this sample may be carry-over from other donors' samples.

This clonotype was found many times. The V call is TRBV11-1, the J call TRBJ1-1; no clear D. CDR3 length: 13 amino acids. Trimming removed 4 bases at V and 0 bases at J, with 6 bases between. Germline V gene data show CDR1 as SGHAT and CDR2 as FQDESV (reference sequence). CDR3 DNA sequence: TGTGCCAGCAGCTCCTCAGTGAACACTGAAGCTTTCTTT. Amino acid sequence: CASSSSVNTEAFF.

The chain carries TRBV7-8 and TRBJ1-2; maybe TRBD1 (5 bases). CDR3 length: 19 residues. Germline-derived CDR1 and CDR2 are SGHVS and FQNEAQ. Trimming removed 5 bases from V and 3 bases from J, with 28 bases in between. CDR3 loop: CASSQYRVSPGPEYYGYTF. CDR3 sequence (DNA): TGTGCCAGCAGCCAATATAGAGTGTCCCCGGGACCCGAGTACTATGGCTACACCTTC. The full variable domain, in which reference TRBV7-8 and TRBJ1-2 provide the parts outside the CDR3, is GAGVSQSPRYKVAKRGQDVALRCDPISGHVSLFWYQQALGQGPEFLTYFQNEAQLDKSGLPSDRFFAERPEGSVSTLKIQRTQQEDSAVYLCASSQYRVSPGPEYYGYTFGSGTRLTVV.

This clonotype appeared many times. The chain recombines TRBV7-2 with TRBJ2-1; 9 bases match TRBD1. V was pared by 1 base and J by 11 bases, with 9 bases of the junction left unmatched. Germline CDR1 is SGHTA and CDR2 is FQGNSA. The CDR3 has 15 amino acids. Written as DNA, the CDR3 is TGTGCCAGCAGCTTAGACCGGACAGGGGCCCAACAGCAGTTCTTC. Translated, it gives CASSLDRTGAQQQFF.

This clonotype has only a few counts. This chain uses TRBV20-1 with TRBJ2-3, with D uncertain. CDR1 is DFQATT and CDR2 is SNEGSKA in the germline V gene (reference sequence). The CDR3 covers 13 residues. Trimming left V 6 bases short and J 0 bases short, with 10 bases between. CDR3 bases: TGCAGTGCGACAAGGGTTAGCACAGATACGCAGTATTTT. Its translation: CSATRVSTDTQYF.

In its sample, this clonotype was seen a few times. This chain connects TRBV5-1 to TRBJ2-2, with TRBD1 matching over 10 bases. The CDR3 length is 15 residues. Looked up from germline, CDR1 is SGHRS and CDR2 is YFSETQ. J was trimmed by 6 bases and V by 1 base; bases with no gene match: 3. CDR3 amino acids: CASSLLDRGSGELFF. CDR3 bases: TGCGCCAGCAGCTTGCTGGACAGGGGGTCCGGGGAGCTGTTTTTT.

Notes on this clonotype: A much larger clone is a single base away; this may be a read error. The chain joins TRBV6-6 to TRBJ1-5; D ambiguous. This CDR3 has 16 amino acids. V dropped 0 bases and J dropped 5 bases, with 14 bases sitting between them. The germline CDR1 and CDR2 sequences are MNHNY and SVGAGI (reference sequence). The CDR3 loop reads CASSYSGQDPYQPQHF. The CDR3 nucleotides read TGTGCCAGCAGTTACTCGGGCCAGGACCCATATCAGCCCCAGCATTTT.

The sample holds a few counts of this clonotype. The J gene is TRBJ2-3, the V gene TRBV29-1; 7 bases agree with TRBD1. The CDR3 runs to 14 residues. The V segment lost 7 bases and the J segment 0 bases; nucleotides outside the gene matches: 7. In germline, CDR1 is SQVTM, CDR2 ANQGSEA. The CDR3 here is CSAPDRPSTDTQYF. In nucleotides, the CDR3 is TGCAGCGCACCGGACAGGCCTAGCACAGATACGCAGTATTTT.

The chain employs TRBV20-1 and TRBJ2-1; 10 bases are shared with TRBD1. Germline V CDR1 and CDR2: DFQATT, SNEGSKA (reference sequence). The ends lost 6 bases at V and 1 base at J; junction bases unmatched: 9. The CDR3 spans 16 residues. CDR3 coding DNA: TGCAGTGCCACACGACAGGGGGCTTTTTCCTACAATGAGCAGTTCTTC. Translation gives CSATRQGAFSYNEQFF.

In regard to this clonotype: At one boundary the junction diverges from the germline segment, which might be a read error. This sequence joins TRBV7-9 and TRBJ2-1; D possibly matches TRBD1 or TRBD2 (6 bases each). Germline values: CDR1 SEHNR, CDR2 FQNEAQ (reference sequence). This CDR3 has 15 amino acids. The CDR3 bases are TGTGCCAGCAGGTCCCGCGGGACATCTTACACTGAGCAGTTCTTC. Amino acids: CASRSRGTSYTEQFF.

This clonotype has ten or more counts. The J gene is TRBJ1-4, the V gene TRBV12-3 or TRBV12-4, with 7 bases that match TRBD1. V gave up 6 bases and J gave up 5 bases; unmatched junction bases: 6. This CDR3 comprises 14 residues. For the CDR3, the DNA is TGTGCCAGCAGCCGGGACAGCACAAATGAAAAACTGTTTTTT. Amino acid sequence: CASSRDSTNEKLFF.

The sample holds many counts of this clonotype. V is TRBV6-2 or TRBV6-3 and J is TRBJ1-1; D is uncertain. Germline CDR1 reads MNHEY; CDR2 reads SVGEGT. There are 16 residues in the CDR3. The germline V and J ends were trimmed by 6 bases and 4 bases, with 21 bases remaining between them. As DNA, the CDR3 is TGTGCCAGCAGACTCCGGGCCCCAAACGGGAGCACTGAAGCTTTCTTT. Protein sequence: CASRLRAPNGSTEAFF.

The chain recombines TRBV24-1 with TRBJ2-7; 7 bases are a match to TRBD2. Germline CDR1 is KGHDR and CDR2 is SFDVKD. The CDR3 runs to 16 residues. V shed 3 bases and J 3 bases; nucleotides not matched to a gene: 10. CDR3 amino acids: CATSDRGSGSGYEQYF. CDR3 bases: TGTGCCACCAGTGATCGGGGTAGCGGGTCAGGCTACGAGCAGTACTTC.

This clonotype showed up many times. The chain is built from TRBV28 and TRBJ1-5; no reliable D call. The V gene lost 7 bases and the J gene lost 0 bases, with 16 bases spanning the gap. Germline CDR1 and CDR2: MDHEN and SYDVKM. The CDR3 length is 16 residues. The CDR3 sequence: CASTIHTRYSNQPQHF. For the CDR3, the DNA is TGTGCCAGCACCATACATACCCGATATAGCAATCAGCCCCAGCATTTT.

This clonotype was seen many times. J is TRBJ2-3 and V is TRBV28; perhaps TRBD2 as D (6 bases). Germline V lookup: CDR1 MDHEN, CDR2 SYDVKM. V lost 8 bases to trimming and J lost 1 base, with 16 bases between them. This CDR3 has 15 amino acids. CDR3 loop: CASSNPGVGTDTQYF. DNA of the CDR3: TGTGCCAGCTCAAACCCGGGGGTCGGCACAGATACGCAGTATTTT.

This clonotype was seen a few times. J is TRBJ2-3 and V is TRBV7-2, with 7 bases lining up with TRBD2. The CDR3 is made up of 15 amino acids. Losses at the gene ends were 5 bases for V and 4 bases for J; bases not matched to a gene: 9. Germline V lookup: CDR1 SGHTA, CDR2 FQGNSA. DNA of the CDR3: TGTGCCAGCAGCCCCGTTGCGGGGGTTTCAGATACGCAGTATTTT. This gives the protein CASSPVAGVSDTQYF.

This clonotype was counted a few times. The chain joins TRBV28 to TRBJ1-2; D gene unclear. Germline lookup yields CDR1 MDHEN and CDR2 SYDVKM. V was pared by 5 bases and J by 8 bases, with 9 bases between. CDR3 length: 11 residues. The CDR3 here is CASSPAHGYTF. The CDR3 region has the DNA TGTGCCAGCAGTCCCGCTCACGGCTACACCTTC.

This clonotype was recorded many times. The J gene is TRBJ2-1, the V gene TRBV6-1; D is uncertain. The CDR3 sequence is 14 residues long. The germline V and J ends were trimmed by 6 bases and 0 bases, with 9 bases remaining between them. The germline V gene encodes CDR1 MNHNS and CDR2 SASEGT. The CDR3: CASRLENSYNEQFF. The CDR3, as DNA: TGTGCCAGCAGGTTGGAGAACTCCTACAATGAGCAGTTCTTC.

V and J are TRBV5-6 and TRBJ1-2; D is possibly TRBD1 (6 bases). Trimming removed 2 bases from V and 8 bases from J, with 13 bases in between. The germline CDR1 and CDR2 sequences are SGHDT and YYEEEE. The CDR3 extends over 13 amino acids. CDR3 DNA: TGTGCCAGCAGCTTCGCCGGGACAACAGGCTACACCTTC. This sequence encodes CASSFAGTTGYTF. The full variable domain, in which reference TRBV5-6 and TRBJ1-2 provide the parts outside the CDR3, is DAGVTQSPTHLIKTRGQQVTLRCSPKSGHDTVSWYQQALGQGPQFIFQYYEEEERQRGNFPDRFSGHQFPNYSSELNVNALLLGDSALYLCASSFAGTTGYTFGSGTRLTVV.

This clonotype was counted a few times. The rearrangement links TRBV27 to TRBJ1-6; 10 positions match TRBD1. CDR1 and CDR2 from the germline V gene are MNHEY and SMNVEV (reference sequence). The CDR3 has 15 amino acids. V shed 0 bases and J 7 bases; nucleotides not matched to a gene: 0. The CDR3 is CASSLSTGGNSPLHF. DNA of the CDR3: TGTGCCAGCAGTTTATCGACAGGGGGCAATTCACCCCTCCACTTT.

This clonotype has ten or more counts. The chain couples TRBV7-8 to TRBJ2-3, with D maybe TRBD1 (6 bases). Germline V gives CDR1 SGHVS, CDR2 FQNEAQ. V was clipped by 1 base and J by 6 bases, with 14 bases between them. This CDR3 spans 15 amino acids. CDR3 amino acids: CASSLEQGIVDTQYF. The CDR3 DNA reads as TGTGCCAGCAGCTTAGAACAGGGAATAGTCGATACGCAGTATTTT.